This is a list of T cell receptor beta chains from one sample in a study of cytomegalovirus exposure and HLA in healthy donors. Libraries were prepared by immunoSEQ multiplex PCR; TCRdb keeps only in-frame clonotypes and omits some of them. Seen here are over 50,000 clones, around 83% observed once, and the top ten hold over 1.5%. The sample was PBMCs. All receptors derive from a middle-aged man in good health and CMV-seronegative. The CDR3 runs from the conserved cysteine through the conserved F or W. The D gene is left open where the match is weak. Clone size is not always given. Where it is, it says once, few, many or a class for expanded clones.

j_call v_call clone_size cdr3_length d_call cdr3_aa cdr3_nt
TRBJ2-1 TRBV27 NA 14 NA CASSFNSYGNEQFF TGTGCCAGCAGCTTCAACAGTTACGGTAATGAGCAGTTCTTC
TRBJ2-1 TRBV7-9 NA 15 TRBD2 CASSLPPDRGDEQFF TGTGCCAGCAGCTTACCGCCTGACCGGGGGGATGAGCAGTTCTTC
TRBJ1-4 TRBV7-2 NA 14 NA CASSLRGRNEKLFF TGTGCCAGCAGCTTGCGGGGGAGGAATGAAAAACTGTTTTTT
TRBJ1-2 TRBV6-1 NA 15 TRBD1 CASSDEGTGYSGYTF TGTGCCAGCAGTGATGAAGGGACAGGGTATTCTGGCTACACCTTC
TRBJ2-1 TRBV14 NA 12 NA CASSQDSLQQFF TGTGCCAGCAGCCAAGATAGTCTTCAACAGTTCTTC
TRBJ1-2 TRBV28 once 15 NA CASSPLGQGYYGYTF TGTGCCAGCAGTCCACTTGGGCAGGGGTACTATGGCTACACCTTC
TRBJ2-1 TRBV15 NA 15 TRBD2 CATSSSGGAANEQFF TGTGCCACCAGCAGTAGCGGGGGGGCCGCCAATGAGCAGTTCTTC
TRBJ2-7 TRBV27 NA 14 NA CASSLVSRVGEQYF TGTGCCAGCAGTTTAGTATCGAGGGTTGGCGAGCAGTACTTC
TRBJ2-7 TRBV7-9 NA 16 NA CASSLVLLRGSYEQYF TGTGCCAGCAGCTTAGTTCTGTTGAGGGGGAGCTACGAGCAGTACTTC
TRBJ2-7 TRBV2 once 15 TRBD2 CASSDLRGGAQEQYF TGTGCCAGCAGTGATCTACGCGGGGGGGCTCAAGAGCAGTACTTC
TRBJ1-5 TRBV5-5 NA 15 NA CASSLVAGNYQPQHF TGTGCCAGCAGCTTGGTGGCCGGGAACTATCAGCCCCAGCATTTT
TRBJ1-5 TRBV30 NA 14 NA CAWTGTNSNQPQHF TGTGCCTGGACCGGGACAAATAGCAATCAGCCCCAGCATTTT
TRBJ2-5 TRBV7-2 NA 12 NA CASSLVEETQYF TGTGCCAGCAGCTTAGTCGAAGAGACCCAGTACTTC
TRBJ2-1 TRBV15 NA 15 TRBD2 CATSRGTSGRTEQFF TGTGCCACCAGCAGAGGGACTAGCGGGAGGACTGAGCAGTTCTTC
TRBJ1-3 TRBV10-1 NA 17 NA CASSESWGQRAGNTIYF TGCGCCAGCAGTGAGTCGTGGGGGCAGAGAGCTGGAAACACCATATATTTT